These 2 T cell receptor beta chains share one sample of origin, sequenced in a study of cytomegalovirus exposure and HLA in healthy donors. The PCR contained 60 Vbeta and 13 Jbeta primers. Here immunoSEQ multiplex PCR was the method, and the copy in TCRdb shows in-frame clones only, minus some. The profile shows over 150,000 clones, roughly four fifths of them singletons. The sequenced material came from PBMCs. All receptors come from a man aged 55 to 70 in good health and CMV-seronegative.

This rearrangement joins TRBV7-2 to TRBJ1-3, with D unresolved. The V gene lost 1 base and the J gene lost 0 bases, with 4 bases spanning the gap. CDR1 is SGHTA, CDR2 FQGNSA, per germline. The length of the CDR3 is 14 residues. Here the CDR3 DNA reads TGTGCCAGCAGCTTAGGGCTCTCTGGAAACACCATATATTTT. Translated, it gives CASSLGLSGNTIYF.

In this sample, this clone turned up a few times. This chain uses TRBV2 with TRBJ2-2, with D maybe TRBD2 (5 bases). Trimming cost V 6 bases and J 1 base, with 6 bases left between them. This CDR3 region has 13 residues. Per the germline V gene, CDR1 is SNHLY and CDR2 is FYNNEI. The CDR3 here is CASRRVNTGELFF. DNA for the CDR3: TGTGCCAGCAGGAGGGTGAACACCGGGGAGCTGTTTTTT.